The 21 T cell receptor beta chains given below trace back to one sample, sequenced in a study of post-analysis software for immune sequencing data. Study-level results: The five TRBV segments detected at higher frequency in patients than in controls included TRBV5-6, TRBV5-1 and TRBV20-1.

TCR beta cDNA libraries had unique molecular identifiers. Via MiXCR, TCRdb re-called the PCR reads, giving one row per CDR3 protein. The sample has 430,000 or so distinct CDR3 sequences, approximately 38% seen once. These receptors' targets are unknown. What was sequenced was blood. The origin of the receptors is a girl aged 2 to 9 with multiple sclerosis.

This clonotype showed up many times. Here the CDR3 reads CASSSGTATILYEQYF. CDR3 in DNA: TGTGCCAGCAGTTCGGGGACAGCCACAATCCTCTACGAGCAGTACTTC. The chain links TRBV28 to TRBJ2-7, with 7 bases matching TRBD1. Germline assignment: CDR1 MDHEN and CDR2 SYDVKM. The CDR3 runs to 16 residues. The ends lost 4 bases at V and 3 bases at J; junction bases unmatched: 12.

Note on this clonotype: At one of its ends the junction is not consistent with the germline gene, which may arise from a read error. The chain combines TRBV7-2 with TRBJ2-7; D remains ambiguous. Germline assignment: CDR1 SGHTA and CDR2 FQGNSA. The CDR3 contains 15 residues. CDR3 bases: TGTGCCAACAGCCCTTCCCGTAGGGCCCTGGGTGAGCAGTACTTC. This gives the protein CANSPSRRALGEQYF.

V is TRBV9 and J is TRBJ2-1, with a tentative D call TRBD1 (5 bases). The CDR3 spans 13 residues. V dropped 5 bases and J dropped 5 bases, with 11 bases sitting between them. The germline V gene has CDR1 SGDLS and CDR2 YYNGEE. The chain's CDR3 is CASSETANNEQFF. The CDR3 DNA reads TGTGCCAGCAGTGAGACAGCAAACAATGAGCAGTTCTTC. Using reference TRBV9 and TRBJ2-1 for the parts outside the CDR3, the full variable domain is DSGVTQTPKHLITATGQRVTLRCSPRSGDLSVYWYQQSLDQGLQFLIQYYNGEERAKGNILERFSAQQFPDLHSELNLSSLELGDSALYFCASSETANNEQFFGPGTRLTVL.

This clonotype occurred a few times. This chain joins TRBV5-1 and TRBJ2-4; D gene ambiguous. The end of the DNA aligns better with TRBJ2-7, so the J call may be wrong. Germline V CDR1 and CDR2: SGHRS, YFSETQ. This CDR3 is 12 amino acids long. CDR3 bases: TGCGCCAGCAGACCAGACCGCGACGAGCAGTACTTC. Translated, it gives CASRPDRDEQYF.

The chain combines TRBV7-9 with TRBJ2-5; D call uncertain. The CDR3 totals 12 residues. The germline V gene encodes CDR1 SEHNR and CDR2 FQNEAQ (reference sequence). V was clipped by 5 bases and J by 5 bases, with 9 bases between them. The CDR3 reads CASSRLVETQYF. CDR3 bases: TGTGCCAGCAGCCGCCTGGTGGAGACCCAGTACTTC. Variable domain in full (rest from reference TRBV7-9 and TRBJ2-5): DTGVSQNPRHKITKRGQNVTFRCDPISEHNRLYWYRQTLGQGPEFLTYFQNEAQLEKSRLLSDRFSAERPKGSFSTLEIQRTEQGDSAMYLCASSRLVETQYFGPGTRLLVL.

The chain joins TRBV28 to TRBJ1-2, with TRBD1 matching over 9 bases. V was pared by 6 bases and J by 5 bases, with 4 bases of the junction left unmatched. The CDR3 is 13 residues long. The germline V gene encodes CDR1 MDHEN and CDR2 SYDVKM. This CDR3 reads CASRTGGEYGYTF. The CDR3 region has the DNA TGTGCCAGCAGGACAGGGGGAGAGTATGGCTACACCTTC.

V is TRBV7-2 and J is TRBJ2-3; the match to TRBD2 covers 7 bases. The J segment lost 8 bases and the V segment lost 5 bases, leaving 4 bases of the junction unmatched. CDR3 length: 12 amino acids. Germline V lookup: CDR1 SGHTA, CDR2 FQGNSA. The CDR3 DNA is TGTGCCAGCAGCGATGCGGGAGTTACGCAGTATTTT. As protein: CASSDAGVTQYF. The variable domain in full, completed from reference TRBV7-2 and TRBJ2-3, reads GAGVSQSPSNKVTEKGKDVELRCDPISGHTALYWYRQSLGQGLEFLIYFQGNSAPDKSGLPSDRFSAERTGGSVSTLTIQRTQQEDSAVYLCASSDAGVTQYFGPGTRLTVL.

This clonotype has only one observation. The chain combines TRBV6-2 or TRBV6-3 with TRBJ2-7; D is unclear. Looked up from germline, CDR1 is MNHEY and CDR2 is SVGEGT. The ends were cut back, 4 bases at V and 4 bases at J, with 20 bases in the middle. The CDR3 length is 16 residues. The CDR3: CASSCSPEARQYEQYF. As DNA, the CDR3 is TGTGCCAGCAGTTGCTCGCCCGAGGCAAGGCAGTACGAGCAGTACTTC.

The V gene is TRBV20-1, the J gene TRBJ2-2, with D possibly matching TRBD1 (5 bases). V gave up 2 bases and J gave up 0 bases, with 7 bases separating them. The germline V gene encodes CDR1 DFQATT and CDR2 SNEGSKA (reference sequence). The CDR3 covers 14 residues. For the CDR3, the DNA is TGCAGTGCTAGATGGGGCGCGAACACCGGGGAGCTGTTTTTT. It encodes CSARWGANTGELFF.

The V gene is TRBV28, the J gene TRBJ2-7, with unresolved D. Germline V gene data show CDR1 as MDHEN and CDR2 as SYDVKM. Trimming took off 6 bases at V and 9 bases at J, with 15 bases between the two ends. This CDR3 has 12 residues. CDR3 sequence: CASSTTRARQYF. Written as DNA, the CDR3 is TGTGCCAGCAGCACGACACGGGCTCGGCAGTACTTC.

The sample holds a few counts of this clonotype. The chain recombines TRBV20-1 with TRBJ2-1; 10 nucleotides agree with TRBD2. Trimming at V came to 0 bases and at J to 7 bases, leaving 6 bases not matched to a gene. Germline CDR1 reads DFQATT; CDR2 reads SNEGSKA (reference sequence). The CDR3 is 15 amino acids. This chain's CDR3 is CSARDPSGRVNEQFF. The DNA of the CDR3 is TGCAGTGCTAGAGATCCCAGCGGGAGGGTAAATGAGCAGTTCTTC.

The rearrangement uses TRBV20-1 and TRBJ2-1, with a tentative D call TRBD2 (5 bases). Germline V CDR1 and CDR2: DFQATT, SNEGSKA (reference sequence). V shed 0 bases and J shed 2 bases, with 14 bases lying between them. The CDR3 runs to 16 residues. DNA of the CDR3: TGCAGTGCTAGAGATTGGAGGTTACAAACCTACAATGAGCAGTTCTTC. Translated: CSARDWRLQTYNEQFF.

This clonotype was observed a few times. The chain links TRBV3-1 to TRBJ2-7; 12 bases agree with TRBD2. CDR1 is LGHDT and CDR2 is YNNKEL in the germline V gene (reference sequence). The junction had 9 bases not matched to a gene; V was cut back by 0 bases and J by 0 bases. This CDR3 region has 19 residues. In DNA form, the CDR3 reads TGTGCCAGCAGCCAAGATCCTATAGGACTAGCGGGGCACTCCTACGAGCAGTACTTC. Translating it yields CASSQDPIGLAGHSYEQYF.

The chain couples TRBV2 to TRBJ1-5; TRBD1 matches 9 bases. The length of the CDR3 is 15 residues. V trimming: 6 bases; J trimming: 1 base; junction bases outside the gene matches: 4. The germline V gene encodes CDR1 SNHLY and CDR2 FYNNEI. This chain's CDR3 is CASRTGGVSNQPQHF. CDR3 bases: TGTGCCAGCAGAACAGGGGGCGTCAGCAATCAGCCCCAGCATTTT.

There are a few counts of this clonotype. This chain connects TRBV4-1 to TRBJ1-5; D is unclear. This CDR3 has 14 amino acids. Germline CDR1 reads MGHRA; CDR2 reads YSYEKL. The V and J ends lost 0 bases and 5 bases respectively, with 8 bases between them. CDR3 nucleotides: TGCGCCAGCAGCCAAGAGGCAGCCTATCAGCCCCAGCATTTT. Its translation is CASSQEAAYQPQHF.

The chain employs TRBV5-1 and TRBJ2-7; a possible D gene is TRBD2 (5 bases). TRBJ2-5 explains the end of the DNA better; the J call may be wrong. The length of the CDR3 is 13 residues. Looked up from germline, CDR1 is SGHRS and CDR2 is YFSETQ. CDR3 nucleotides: TGCGCCAGCAGCTCCCTAGGCGAGGGGACCCAGTACTTC. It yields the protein CASSSLGEGTQYF.

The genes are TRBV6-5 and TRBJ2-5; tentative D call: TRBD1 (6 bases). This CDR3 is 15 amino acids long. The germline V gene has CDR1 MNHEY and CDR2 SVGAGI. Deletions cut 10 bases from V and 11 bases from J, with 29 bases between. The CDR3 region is CATLTPQGSSWEQYF. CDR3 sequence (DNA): TGTGCCACTCTTACCCCACAGGGATCGTCGTGGGAGCAGTACTTC.

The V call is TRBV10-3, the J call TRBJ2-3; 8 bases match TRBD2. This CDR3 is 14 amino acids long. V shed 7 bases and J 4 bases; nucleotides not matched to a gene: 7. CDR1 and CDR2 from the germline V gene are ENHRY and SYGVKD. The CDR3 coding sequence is TGTGCCATCACCTCCTCGGGAGGGGCAGATACGCAGTATTTT. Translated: CAITSSGGADTQYF.

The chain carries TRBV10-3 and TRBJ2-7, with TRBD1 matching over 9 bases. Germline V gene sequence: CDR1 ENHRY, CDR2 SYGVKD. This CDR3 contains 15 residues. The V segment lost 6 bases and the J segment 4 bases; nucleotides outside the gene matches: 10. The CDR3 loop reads CAIREPGQGKYEQYF. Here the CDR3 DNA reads TGTGCCATCAGAGAACCGGGACAGGGAAAATACGAGCAGTACTTC.

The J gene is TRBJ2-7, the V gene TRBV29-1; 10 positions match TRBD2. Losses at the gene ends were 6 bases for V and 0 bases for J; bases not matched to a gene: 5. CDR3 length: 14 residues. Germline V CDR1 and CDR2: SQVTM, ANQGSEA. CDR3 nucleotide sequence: TGCAGCGTGTGCCCTAGCGGGAGCTCCTACGAGCAGTACTTC. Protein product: CSVCPSGSSYEQYF.

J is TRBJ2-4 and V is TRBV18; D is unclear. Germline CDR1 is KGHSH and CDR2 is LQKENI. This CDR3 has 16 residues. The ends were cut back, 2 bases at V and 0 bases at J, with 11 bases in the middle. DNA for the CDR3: TGTGCCAGCTCACCAGACTCGCCACTAGCCAAAAACATTCAGTACTTC. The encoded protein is CASSPDSPLAKNIQYF.